This is a list of T cell receptor beta chains from one sample in a study of T cells expressing NK-cell markers. TCRdb reprocessed the 5' RACE reads, keeping one entry per CDR3 protein, no DNA. The clone table shows about 390,000 distinct CDR3 sequences, with the ten largest holding around 10%. The sample taken for sequencing was blood T cells: a sorted CD56 or NKG2C T cell subset, CD4+ or CD8+ T cells, or bulk PBMC T cells (not recorded which). The receptor source for this set is a woman in her forties or fifties in good health. CDR3s include the opening cysteine and the closing phenylalanine or tryptophan. Each record gives: J gene, V gene, CDR3 protein.

>TRBJ1-2|TRBV5-1
CASSPDLNGYTF
>TRBJ2-1|TRBV4-1
CASGASSAYNEQFF
>TRBJ1-1|TRBV25-1
CASRPGSVNTEAFF
>TRBJ2-1|TRBV9
CASSVDGQGFNEQFF
>TRBJ1-6|TRBV10-3
CAISDRGPGTGSPLHF
>TRBJ2-7|TRBV27
CASRPSGAGAYEQYF
>TRBJ2-2|TRBV10-3
CAISERGSPTGELFF
>TRBJ2-1|TRBV12-3/TRBV12-4
CASSLSEASPYNEQFF
>TRBJ2-3|TRBV6-1
CASSEALVGSSSTDTQYF
>TRBJ2-1|TRBV9
CASSPSGASPNEQFF
>TRBJ1-1|TRBV5-1
CASSLEAGERKAFF
>TRBJ2-3|TRBV20-1
CSASRTRGASTDTQYF